The 4 T cell receptor beta chains below were found in one sample sequenced in a study of T cells in women clearing cervical HPV infection. TCRdb keeps only in-frame clones here, not all; method: immunoSEQ multiplex PCR. The listing records about 39,000 clones. Sequenced: blood buffy coat. Every receptor here comes from a woman aged 18 to 75 with a cervical HPV16 infection that either progressed to CIN3+ or cleared (not recorded which).

As for this clone: The observed sequence ends 3 residues before the CDR3 terminus, with the missing tail filled in from the germline J gene. The chain carries TRBV30 and TRBJ1-1; D is unresolved. The CDR3 is 12 amino acids. Germline V gene lookup returns CDR1 GTSNPN and CDR2 SVGIG (reference sequence). CDR3 sequence: CAWSEVDNEAFF. The part of the CDR3 DNA that was read is TGTGCCTGGAGTGAGGTCGACAATGAG.

For this clone: The observed sequence ends 3 residues before the CDR3 terminus, with the missing tail filled in from the germline J gene. V gene TRBV7-9 combines with J gene TRBJ2-7, with 7 bases aligning to TRBD2. This CDR3 comprises 13 residues. Unmatched junction bases numbered 3, after V lost 4 bases and J lost 3 bases. Germline V gives CDR1 SEHNR, CDR2 FQNEAQ (reference sequence). This CDR3 reads CASSSRGDYEQYF. Partial CDR3 DNA: TGTGCCAGCAGCTCTCGGGGGGACTACGAG.

Remarks on this clone: The DNA ends 3 residues before the CDR3 does, and the rest of the CDR3 is filled in from the germline J gene. The rearrangement uses TRBV20-1 and TRBJ2-5, with no clear D. This CDR3 region has 11 residues. The germline V gene encodes CDR1 DFQATT and CDR2 SNEGSKA (reference sequence). The ends were cut back, 4 bases at V and 3 bases at J, with 6 bases in the middle. The part of the CDR3 DNA that was read is TGCAGTGCTAATAATAAAGAGACC. Translating gives CSANNKET. The CDR3 reads in full as CSANNKETQYF.

About this clone itself: The sequence runs out 3 residues before the end of the CDR3; the remainder is reconstructed from the germline J gene. The genes are TRBV20-1 and TRBJ2-3; 14 bases line up with TRBD2. The CDR3 runs 19 residues. Germline V gene lookup returns CDR1 DFQATT and CDR2 SNEGSKA (reference sequence). V gave up 1 base and J gave up 3 bases; unmatched junction bases: 12. CDR3 DNA, as far as it was read: TGCAGTGCTAGAGCTTCGACTAGCGGGGGGGCCAGGTCAACAGATACG. It encodes CSARASTSGGARSTDT. The entire CDR3 protein reads CSARASTSGGARSTDTQYF.